One and the same sample provided the 4 T cell receptor beta chains below, sequenced in a study of blood T cells in healthy people across ages. Together with a sample-barcoded 5' primer, a J-beta primer mix was included in a second PCR lasting about 6 to 11 cycles. TCRdb reprocessed the 5' RACE reads via MiXCR and lists one record per CDR3 protein. Of about 800,000 distinct CDR3 sequences in the sample, 58% were seen once. Sequencing used blood. The receptor set was obtained from a young man in good health.

This chain links TRBV7-9 with TRBJ2-3, with 12 bases identical to TRBD2. Germline assignment: CDR1 SEHNR and CDR2 FQNEAQ (reference sequence). The CDR3 extends over 20 amino acids. Trimming cost V 5 bases and J 1 base; bases outside gene matches: 16. In DNA, the CDR3 is TGTGCCAGCAGCCATCTTGGACAGACACTAGCGGGGGGACGCACAGATACGCAGTATTTT. This sequence encodes CASSHLGQTLAGGRTDTQYF.

This clonotype was seen only a few times. The V and J genes are TRBV28 and TRBJ2-7; 9 bases map to TRBD2. The V gene's germline CDR1 is MDHEN and CDR2 SYDVKM. CDR3 length: 14 residues. Losses at the gene ends were 4 bases for V and 6 bases for J; bases not matched to a gene: 7. The CDR3, as DNA: TGTGCCAGCAGTTCGGAGCGGGAGGAGGTCGAGCAGTACTTC. This sequence encodes CASSSEREEVEQYF.

This clonotype was detected only once. The gene calls are TRBV6-2 or TRBV6-3 and TRBJ2-5; D is possibly TRBD1 (5 bases). Germline CDR1 and CDR2: MNHEY and SVGEGT. The V end was cut by 3 bases, the J end by 3 bases, with 11 bases between. The CDR3 has 14 amino acids. As DNA, the CDR3 is TGTGCCAGCAGTTATGGGGCAGCCAAAGAGACCCAGTACTTC. Protein: CASSYGAAKETQYF.

There are a few counts of this clonotype. The V and J genes are TRBV20-1 and TRBJ1-2; TRBD1 matches 10 bases. CDR1 and CDR2 (germline): DFQATT, SNEGSKA (reference sequence). With V trimmed by 5 bases and J by 5 bases, 8 bases remained unmatched. The CDR3 extends over 14 amino acids. CDR3 sequence: CSAGVGDRGYGYTF. As DNA, the CDR3 is TGCAGTGCTGGGGTAGGGGACAGGGGATATGGCTACACCTTC.